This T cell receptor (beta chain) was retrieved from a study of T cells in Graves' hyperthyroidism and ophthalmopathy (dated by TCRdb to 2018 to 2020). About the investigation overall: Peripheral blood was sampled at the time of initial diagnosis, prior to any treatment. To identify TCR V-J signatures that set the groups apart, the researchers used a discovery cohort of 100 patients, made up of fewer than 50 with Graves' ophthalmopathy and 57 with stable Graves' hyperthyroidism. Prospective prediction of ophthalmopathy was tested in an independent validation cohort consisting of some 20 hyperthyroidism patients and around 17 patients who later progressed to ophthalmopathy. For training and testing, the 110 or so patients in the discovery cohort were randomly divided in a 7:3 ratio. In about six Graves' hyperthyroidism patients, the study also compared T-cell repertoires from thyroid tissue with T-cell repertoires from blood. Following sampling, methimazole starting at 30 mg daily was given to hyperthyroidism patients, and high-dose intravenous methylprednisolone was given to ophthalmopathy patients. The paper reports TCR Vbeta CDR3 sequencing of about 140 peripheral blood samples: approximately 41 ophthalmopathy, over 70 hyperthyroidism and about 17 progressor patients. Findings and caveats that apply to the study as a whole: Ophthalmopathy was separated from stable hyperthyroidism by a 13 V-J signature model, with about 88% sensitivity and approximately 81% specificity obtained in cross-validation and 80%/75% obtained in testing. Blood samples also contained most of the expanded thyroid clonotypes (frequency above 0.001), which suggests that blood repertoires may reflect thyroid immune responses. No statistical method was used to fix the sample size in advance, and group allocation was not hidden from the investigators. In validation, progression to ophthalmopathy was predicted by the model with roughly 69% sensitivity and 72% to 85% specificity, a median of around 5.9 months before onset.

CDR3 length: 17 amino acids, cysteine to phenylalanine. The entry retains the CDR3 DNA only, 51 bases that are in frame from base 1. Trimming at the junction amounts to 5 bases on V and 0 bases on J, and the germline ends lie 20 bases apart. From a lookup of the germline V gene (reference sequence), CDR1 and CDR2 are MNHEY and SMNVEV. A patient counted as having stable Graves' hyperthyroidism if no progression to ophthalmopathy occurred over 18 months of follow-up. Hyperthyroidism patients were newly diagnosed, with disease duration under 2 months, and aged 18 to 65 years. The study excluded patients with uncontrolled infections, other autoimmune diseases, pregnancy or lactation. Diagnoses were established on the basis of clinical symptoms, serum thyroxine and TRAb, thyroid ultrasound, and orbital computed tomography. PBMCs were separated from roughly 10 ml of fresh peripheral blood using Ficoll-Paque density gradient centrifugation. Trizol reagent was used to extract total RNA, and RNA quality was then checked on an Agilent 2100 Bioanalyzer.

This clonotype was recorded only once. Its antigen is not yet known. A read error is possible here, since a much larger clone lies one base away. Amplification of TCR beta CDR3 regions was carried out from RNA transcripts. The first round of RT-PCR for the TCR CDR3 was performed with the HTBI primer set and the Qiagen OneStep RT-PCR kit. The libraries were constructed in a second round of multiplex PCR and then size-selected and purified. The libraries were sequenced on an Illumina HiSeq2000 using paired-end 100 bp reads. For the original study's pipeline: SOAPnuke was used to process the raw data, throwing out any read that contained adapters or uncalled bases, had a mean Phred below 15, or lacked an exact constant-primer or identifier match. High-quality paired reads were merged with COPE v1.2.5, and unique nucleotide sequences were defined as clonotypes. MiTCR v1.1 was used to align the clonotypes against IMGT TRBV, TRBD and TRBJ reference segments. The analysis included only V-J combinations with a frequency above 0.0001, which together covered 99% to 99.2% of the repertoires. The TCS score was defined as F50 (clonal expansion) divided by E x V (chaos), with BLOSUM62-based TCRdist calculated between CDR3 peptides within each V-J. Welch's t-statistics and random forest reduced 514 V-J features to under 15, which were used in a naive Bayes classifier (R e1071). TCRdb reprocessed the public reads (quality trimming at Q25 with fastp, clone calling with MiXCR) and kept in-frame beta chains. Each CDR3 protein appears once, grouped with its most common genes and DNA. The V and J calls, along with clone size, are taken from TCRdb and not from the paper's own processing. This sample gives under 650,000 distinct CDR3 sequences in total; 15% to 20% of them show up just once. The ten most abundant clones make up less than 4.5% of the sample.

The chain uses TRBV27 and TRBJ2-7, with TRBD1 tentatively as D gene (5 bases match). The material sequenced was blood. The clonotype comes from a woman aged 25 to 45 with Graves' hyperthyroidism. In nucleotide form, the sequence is TGTGCCAGCAGTGACCACACAAGACAGCCCTCCTCCTACGAGCAGTACTTC. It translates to CASSDHTRQPSSYEQYF.